The TCR beta chain under discussion was sequenced for a study of CXCR3-negative and CXCR3-positive naive CD8 T cells. Points from the study as a whole: TRBV-TRBJ usage was alike in naive CXCR3-negative and CXCR3-positive cells but differed in memory cells.

Libraries of TRB cDNA were made by 5' RACE and carried UMIs. Using the 5' RACE reads, TCRdb records one entry per CDR3 protein without DNA. The clone table shows roughly 48,000 distinct CDR3 sequences, with the ten largest holding 14% to 15%. For this clonotype: The target antigen is unknown.

The CDR3 covers 18 residues. CDR1 is SEHNR, CDR2 FQNEAQ, per germline (reference sequence). Sequencing was done on a sample of memory CD8+ T cells from blood. This TCR was sampled from a human donor in good health. Some clones in this sample may be carry-over from other donors' samples. The gene calls are TRBV7-9 and TRBJ1-5. CDR3 sequence reads: CASSFGRTDPDLDQPQHF. Full variable domain (outside the CDR3, taken from reference TRBV7-9 and TRBJ1-5): DTGVSQNPRHKITKRGQNVTFRCDPISEHNRLYWYRQTLGQGPEFLTYFQNEAQLEKSRLLSDRFSAERPKGSFSTLEIQRTEQGDSAMYLCASSFGRTDPDLDQPQHFGDGTRLSIL.